The 2 T cell receptor beta chains given below trace back to one sample, sequenced in a study of cytomegalovirus exposure and HLA in healthy donors. The PCR ran on 60 Vbeta and 13 Jbeta primers. Method: immunoSEQ multiplex PCR; TCRdb's copy keeps in-frame clones and lacks some. The sample has around 150,000 clones, 70% to 85% seen once. The specimen sequenced was PBMCs. Receptors originate from a male donor in good health and CMV-seronegative.

Comments on this clone: Relative to the germline gene, one junction end is altered; a read error may explain this. The chain combines TRBV5-1 with TRBJ2-2; 10 bases map to TRBD2. The CDR3 is 17 residues long. Germline V CDR1 and CDR2: SGHRS, YFSETQ. DNA for the CDR3: TGCGCCAGCAGCTGGTCTAGCGGGAGTCCGAACACCGGGGAGCTGCTTTTT. It specifies CASSWSSGSPNTGELLF.

This clone was recorded once. The chain combines TRBV11-2 with TRBJ2-5, with D possibly being TRBD1 (7 bases). The ends were cut back, 5 bases at V and 7 bases at J, with 17 bases in the middle. The length of the CDR3 is 14 residues. Germline values: CDR1 SGHAT, CDR2 FQNNGV. This CDR3 is CASSPQGGRGTQYF. The CDR3 bases are TGTGCCAGCAGCCCCCAGGGGGGCCGTGGGACCCAGTACTTC.